A few counts support the clone carrying this T cell receptor beta chain. Its matching antigen is unknown. Libraries were prepared by immunoSEQ multiplex PCR; TCRdb keeps only in-frame clonotypes and omits some of them. The sample lists roughly 140,000 clones; around 87% were seen once. The data stem from a study of T cell responses to AZD1222 COVID-19 vaccine. Study-level results: A rise in Spike-specific TCR breadth and depth followed two AZD1222 doses. There were vaccine-associated CD4 TCRs across spike, dominant at 160-218 and 743-854. Just a handful of AZD1222 recipients tested seropositive at baseline.

CDR3 length equals 17 residues. Germline lookup yields CDR1 MNHNS and CDR2 SASEGT. Trimming cost V 3 bases and J 1 base, with 18 bases left between them. The source was peripheral blood, collected on day 0 of AZD1222 vaccination. The clonotype comes from an adult in good health. The J gene is TRBJ1-1, the V gene TRBV6-1, with a weak D call TRBD1 (6 bases). The CDR3 reads CASSDSVWGAGNTEAFF. In DNA form, the CDR3 reads TGTGCCAGCAGTGATTCGGTGTGGGGGGCGGGGAACACTGAAGCTTTCTTT.